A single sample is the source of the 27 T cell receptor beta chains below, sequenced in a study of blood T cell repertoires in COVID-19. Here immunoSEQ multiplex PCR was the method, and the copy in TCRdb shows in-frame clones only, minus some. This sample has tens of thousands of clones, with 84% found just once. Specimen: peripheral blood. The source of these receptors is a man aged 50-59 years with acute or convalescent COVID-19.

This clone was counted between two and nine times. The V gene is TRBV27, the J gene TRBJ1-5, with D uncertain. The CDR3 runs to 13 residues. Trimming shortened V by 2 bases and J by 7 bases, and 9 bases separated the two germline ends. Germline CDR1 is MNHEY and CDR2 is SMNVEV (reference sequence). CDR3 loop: CASSLTNLQPQHF. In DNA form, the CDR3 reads TGTGCCAGCAGTTTAACTAATTTGCAGCCCCAGCATTTT.

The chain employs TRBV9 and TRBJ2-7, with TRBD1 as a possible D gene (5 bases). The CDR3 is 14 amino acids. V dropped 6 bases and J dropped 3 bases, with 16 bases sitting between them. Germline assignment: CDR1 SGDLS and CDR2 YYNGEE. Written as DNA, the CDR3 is TGTGCCAGCAACAGACCCAGGGCGAACTACGAGCAGTACTTC. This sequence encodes CASNRPRANYEQYF. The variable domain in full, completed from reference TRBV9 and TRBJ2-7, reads DSGVTQTPKHLITATGQRVTLRCSPRSGDLSVYWYQQSLDQGLQFLIQYYNGEERAKGNILERFSAQQFPDLHSELNLSSLELGDSALYFCASNRPRANYEQYFGPGTRLTVT.

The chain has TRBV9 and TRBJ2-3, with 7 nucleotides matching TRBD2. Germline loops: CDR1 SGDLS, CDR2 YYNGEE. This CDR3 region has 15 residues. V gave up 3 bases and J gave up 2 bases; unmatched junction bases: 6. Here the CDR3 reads CASSASSGLTDTQYF. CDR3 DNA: TGTGCCAGCAGCGCTTCTAGCGGACTCACAGATACGCAGTATTTT.

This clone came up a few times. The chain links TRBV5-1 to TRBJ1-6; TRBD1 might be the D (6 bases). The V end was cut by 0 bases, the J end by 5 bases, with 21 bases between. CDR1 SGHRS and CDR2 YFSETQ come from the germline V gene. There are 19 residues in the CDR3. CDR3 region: CASSLAVTLYGQHNSPLHF. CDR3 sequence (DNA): TGCGCCAGCAGCTTGGCCGTGACGTTGTATGGACAGCATAATTCACCCCTCCACTTT.

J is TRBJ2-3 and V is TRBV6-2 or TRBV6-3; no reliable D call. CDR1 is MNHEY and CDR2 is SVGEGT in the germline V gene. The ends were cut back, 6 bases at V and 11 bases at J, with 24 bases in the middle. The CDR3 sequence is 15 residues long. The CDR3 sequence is CASSPGRRQLKRQYF. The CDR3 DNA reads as TGTGCCAGCAGCCCCGGTAGGCGACAATTGAAGAGGCAGTATTTT.

CDR3 in amino acids: CAWSMGQSSYEQYF. The CDR3 DNA sequence: TGTGCCTGGAGTATGGGACAGAGCTCCTACGAGCAGTACTTC. V gene TRBV30 combines with J gene TRBJ2-7, with 7 bases matching TRBD1. This CDR3 contains 14 residues. Germline V gives CDR1 GTSNPN, CDR2 SVGIG (reference sequence). Losses at the gene ends were 2 bases for V and 0 bases for J; bases not matched to a gene: 4.

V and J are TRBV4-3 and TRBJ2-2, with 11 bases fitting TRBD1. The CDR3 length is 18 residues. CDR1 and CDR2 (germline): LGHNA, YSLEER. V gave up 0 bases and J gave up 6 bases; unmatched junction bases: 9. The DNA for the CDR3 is TGCGCCAGCAGCCAAGATTTGCGGACAGGGGGCTGGGCCGGGGAGCTGTTTTTT. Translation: CASSQDLRTGGWAGELFF.

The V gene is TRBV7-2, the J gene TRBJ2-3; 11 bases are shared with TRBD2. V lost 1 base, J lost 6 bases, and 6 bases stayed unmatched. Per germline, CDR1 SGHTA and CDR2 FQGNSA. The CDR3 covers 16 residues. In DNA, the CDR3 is TGTGCCAGCAGCTTAGTGGCTAGCGGGAGGACGGATACGCAGTATTTT. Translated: CASSLVASGRTDTQYF.

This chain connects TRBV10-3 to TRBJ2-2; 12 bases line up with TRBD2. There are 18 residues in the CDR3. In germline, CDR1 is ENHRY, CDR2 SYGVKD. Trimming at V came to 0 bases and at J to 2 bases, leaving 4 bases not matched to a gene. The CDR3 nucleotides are TGTGCCATCAGTGAGTCGAAGGGACTAGCGGGCAACACCGGGGAGCTGTTTTTT. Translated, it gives CAISESKGLAGNTGELFF.

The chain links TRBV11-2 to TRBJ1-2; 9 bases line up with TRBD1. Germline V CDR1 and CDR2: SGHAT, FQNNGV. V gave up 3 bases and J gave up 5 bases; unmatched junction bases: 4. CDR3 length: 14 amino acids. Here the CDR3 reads CASSLGGQGYGYTF. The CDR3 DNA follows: TGTGCCAGCAGCTTGGGGGGACAGGGATATGGCTACACCTTC.

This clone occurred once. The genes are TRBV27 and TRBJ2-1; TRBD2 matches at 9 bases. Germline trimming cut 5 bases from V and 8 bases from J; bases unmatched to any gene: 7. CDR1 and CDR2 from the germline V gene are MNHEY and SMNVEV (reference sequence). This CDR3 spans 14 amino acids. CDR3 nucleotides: TGTGCCAGCAGTCCCGTGTTAGCGGGAGATGAGCAGTTCTTC. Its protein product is CASSPVLAGDEQFF.

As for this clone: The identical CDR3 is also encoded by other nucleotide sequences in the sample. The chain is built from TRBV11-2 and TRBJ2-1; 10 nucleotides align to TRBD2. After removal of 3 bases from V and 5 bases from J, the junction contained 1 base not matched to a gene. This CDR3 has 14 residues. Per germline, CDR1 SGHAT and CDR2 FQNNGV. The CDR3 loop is CASSFSGRDNEQFF. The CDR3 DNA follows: TGTGCCAGCAGCTTCAGCGGGAGGGACAATGAGCAGTTCTTC.

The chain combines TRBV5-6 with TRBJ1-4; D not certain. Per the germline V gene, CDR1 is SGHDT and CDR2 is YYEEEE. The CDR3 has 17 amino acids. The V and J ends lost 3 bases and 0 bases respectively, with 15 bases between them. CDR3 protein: CASSSRFLDATNEKLFF. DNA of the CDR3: TGTGCCAGCAGCTCTAGGTTCTTGGATGCAACTAATGAAAAACTGTTTTTT.

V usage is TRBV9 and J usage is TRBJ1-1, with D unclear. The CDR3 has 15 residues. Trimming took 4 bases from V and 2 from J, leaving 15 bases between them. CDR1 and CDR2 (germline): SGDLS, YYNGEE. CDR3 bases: TGTGCCAGCAGCCCTCCACGGTATGTTAACACTGAAGCTTTCTTT. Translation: CASSPPRYVNTEAFF.

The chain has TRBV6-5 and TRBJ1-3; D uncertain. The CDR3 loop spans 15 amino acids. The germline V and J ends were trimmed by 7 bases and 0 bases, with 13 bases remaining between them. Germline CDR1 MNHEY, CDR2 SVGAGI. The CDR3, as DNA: TGTGCCAGCACTCCGAGGGAAGGCTCTGGAAACACCATATATTTT. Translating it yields CASTPREGSGNTIYF.

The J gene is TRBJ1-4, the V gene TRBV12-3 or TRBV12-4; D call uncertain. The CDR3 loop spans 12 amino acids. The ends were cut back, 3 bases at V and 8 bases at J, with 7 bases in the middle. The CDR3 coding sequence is TGTGCCAGCAGTTTGACGGAGGAAAAACTGTTTTTT. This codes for CASSLTEEKLFF.

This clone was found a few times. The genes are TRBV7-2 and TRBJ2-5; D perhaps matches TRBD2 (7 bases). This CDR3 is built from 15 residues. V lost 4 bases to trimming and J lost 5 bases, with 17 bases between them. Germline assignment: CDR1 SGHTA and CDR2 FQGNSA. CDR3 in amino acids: CASSSGGLGGETQYF. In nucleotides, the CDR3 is TGTGCCAGCAGCTCGGGGGGCCTTGGTGGGGAGACCCAGTACTTC.

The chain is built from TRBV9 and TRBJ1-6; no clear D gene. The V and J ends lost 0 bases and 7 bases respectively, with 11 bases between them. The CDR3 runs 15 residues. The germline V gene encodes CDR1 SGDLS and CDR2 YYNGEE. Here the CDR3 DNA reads TGTGCCAGCAGCGTAGAGGAGGGCCGGAATTCACCCCTCCACTTT. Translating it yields CASSVEEGRNSPLHF.

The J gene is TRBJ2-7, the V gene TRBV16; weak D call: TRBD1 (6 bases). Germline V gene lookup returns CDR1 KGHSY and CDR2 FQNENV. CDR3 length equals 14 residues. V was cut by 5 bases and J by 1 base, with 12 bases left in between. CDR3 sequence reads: CASSKPGQSYEQYF. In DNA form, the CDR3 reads TGTGCCAGCAGCAAACCCGGACAGTCCTACGAGCAGTACTTC.

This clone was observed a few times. This CDR3 is CAISPTGEDEKLFF. CDR3 DNA sequence: TGTGCCATCAGTCCCACAGGGGAGGATGAAAAACTGTTTTTT. V usage is TRBV10-3 and J usage is TRBJ1-4; 7 bases match TRBD1. This CDR3 contains 14 residues. The V gene end was trimmed by 5 bases and the J gene end by 6 bases; junction bases not matched to a gene: 6. Germline CDR1 reads ENHRY; CDR2 reads SYGVKD.

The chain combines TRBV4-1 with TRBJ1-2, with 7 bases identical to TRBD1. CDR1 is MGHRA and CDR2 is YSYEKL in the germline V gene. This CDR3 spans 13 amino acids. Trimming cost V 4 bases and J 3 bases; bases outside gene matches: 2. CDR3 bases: TGCGCCAGCAGCCGGCAGGGGGACTATGGCTACACCTTC. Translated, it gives CASSRQGDYGYTF.

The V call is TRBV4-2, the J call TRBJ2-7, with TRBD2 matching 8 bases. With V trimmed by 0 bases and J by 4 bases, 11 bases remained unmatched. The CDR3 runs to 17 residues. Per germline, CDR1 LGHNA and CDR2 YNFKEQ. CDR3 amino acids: CASSQDLLAGIQYEQYF. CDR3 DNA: TGTGCCAGCAGCCAAGATCTGTTAGCGGGAATTCAATACGAGCAGTACTTC.

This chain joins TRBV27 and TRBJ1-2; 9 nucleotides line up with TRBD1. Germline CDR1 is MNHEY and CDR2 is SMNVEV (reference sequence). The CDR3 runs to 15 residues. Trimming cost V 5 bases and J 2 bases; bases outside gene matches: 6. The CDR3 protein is CASSPQGAYNYGYTF. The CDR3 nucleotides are TGTGCCAGCAGTCCACAGGGGGCCTACAACTATGGCTACACCTTC.

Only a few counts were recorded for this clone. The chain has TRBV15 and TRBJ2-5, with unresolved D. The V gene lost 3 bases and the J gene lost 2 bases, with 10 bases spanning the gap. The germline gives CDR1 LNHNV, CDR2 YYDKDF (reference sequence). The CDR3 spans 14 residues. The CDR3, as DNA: TGTGCCACCAGCAGGCCGACACAACAAGAGACCCAGTACTTC. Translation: CATSRPTQQETQYF. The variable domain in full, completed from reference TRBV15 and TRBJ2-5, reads DAMVIQNPRYQVTQFGKPVTLSCSQTLNHNVMYWYQQKSSQAPKLLFHYYDKDFNNEADTPDNFQSRRPNTSFCFLDIRSPGLGDTAMYLCATSRPTQQETQYFGPGTRLLVL.

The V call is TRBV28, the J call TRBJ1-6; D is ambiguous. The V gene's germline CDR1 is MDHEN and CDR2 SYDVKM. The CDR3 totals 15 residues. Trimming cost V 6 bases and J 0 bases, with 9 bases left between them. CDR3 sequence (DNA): TGTGCCAGCAGATTAGGTAGCTCCTATAATTCACCCCTCCACTTT. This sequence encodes CASRLGSSYNSPLHF.

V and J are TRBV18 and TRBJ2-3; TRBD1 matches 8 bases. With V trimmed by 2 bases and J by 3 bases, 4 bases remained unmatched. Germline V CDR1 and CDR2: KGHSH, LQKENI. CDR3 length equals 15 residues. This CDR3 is CASSPGTGRTDTQYF. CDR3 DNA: TGTGCCAGCTCACCAGGGACAGGACGGACAGATACGCAGTATTTT. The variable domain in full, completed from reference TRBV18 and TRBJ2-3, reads NAGVMQNPRHLVRRRGQEARLRCSPMKGHSHVYWYRQLPEEGLKFMVYLQKENIIDESGMPKERFSAEFPKEGPSILRIQQVVRGDSAAYFCASSPGTGRTDTQYFGPGTRLTVL.

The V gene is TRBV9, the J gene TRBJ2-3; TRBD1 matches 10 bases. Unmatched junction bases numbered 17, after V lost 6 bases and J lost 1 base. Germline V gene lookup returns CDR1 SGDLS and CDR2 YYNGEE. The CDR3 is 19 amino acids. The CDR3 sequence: CASTYRDRGASVRTDTQYF. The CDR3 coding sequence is TGTGCCAGCACCTACCGGGACAGGGGCGCTAGCGTCCGCACAGATACGCAGTATTTT. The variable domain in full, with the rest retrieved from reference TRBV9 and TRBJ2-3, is DSGVTQTPKHLITATGQRVTLRCSPRSGDLSVYWYQQSLDQGLQFLIQYYNGEERAKGNILERFSAQQFPDLHSELNLSSLELGDSALYFCASTYRDRGASVRTDTQYFGPGTRLTVL.